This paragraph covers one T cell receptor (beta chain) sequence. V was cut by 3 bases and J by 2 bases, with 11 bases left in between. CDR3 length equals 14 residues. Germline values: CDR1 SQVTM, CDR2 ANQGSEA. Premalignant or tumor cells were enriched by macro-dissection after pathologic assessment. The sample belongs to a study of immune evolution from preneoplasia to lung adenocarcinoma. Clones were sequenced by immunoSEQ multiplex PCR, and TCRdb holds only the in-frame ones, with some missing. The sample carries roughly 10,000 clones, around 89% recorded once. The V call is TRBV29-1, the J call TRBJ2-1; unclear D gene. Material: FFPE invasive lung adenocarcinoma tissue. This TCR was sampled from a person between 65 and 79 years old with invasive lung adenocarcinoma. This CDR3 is CSVDLAGTYNEQFF. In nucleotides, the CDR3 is TGCAGCGTTGATCTCGCAGGAACCTACAATGAGCAGTTCTTC.